The rows below give T cell receptor beta chains drawn from one sample of a study of blood T cell repertoires in COVID-19. Libraries were prepared by immunoSEQ multiplex PCR; TCRdb keeps only in-frame clonotypes and omits some of them. Of a few hundred thousand clones in the sample, around 82% are singletons; the top ten hold roughly 3%. Sequences were obtained from peripheral blood. The receptors were sampled from a woman under 30 with acute or convalescent COVID-19. The CDR3 runs from the conserved cysteine through the conserved F or W. A D gene is named only where the DNA matches it firmly. Size is stated for part of the rows, as once, few or many counts, or as a class when the clone is expanded.

size | D | J | V | DNA | CDR3
. | . | TRBJ2-3 | TRBV18 | TGTGCCAGCTCACCCGGCCCAGCCGGGGATACGCAGTATTTT | CASSPGPAGDTQYF
. | . | TRBJ2-1 | TRBV6-5 | TGTGCCAGCAGTTACGTGGGTTTTGAGGCCAATGAGCAGTTCTTC | CASSYVGFEANEQFF
once | . | TRBJ2-7 | TRBV5-5 | TGTGCCAGCAGCTCCCCCGCAAGGGGCCCCTACGAGCAGTACTTC | CASSSPARGPYEQYF
. | TRBD2 | TRBJ2-7 | TRBV27 | TGTGCCAGCAGTCTTCGGACTAGCGACGCCCCCTACGAGCAGTACTTC | CASSLRTSDAPYEQYF
. | TRBD1 | TRBJ1-2 | TRBV2 | TGTGCCAGCAGTGAGACAGGGGCCGCTGGCTACACCTTC | CASSETGAAGYTF
. | TRBD1 | TRBJ2-7 | TRBV25-1 | TGTGCCAGCAGTGGATCCGGGACAGGGCCCTACGAGCAGTACTTC | CASSGSGTGPYEQYF
. | . | TRBJ2-1 | TRBV10-2 | TGCGCCAGCAGTGGGGAGGACAATGAGCAGTTCTTC | CASSGEDNEQFF
. | . | TRBJ2-4 | TRBV4-3 | TGCGCCAGCAGCCAAGGGCTAGCCAAAAACATTCAGTACTTC | CASSQGLAKNIQYF
. | . | TRBJ1-2 | TRBV4-3 | TGCGCCAGCAGCCAAGACCCGGCAGGCTTCGGCTACACCTTC | CASSQDPAGFGYTF
. | TRBD2 | TRBJ2-1 | TRBV4-3 | TGCGCCAGCAGCCAGAAGCGGGATTACGACAATGAGCAGTTCTTC | CASSQKRDYDNEQFF
once | TRBD1 | TRBJ1-5 | TRBV30 | TGTGCCTGGGCACAGGGGACTCAGCCCCAGCATTTT | CAWAQGTQPQHF